Included here is one T cell receptor beta chain sequence, with context. The antigen is unknown. This record comes from a study of T cell responses to AZD1222 COVID-19 vaccine. Profiling relied on immunoSEQ multiplex PCR, and the TCRdb table lists in-frame clones only, not all of them. The data contain under 110,000 clones, over 75% of them seen just once; the ten biggest clones take up 10%. Overall study results and limits: Seropositivity was recorded at baseline in only a handful of AZD1222 recipients. The sample set comprised mostly white British donors with more females, and clonal diversity was possibly underestimated.

J lost 2 bases, V lost 4 bases, and 6 bases had no gene match. The CDR3 runs 15 residues. Looked up from germline, CDR1 is SGHAT and CDR2 is FQNNGV. This specimen was peripheral blood, taken 28 days after the second AZD1222 dose. The sequence derives from an adult who received the AZD1222 COVID-19 vaccine. This chain links TRBV11-2 with TRBJ2-7, with 9 bases that match TRBD2. CDR3 nucleotide sequence: TGTGCCAGCAGCTCCCCTAGCGGGGTCACCTACGAGCAGTACTTC. This gives the protein CASSSPSGVTYEQYF.